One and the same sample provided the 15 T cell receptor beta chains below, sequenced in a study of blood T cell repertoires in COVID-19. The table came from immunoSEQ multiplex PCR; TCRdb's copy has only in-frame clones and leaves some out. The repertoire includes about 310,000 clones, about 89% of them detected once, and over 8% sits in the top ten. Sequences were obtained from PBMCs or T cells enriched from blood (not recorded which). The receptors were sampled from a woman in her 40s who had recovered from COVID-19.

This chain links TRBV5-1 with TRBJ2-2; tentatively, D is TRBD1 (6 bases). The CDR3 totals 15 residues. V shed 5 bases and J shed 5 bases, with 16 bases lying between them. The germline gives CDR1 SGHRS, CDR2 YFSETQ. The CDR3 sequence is CASRPSTGRTGELFF. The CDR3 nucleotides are TGCGCCAGCAGACCCTCAACAGGGCGAACCGGGGAGCTGTTTTTT.

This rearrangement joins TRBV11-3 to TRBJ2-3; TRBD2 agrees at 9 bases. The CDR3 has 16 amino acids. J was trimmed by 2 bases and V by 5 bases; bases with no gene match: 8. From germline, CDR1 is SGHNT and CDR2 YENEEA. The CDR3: CASSGSEREATDTQYF. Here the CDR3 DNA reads TGTGCCAGCAGCGGATCCGAGCGGGAGGCCACAGATACGCAGTATTTT.

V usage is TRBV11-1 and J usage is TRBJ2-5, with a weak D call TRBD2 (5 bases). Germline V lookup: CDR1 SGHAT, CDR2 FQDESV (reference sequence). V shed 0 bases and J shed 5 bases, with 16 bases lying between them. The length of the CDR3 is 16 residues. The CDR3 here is CASSLAERAGGETQYF. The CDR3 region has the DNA TGTGCCAGCAGCTTAGCGGAACGGGCGGGTGGGGAGACCCAGTACTTC.

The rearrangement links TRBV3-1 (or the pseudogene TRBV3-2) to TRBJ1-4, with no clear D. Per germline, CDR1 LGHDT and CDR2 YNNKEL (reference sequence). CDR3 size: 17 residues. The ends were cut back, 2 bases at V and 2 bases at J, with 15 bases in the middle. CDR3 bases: TGTGCCAGCAGCCAAAATTTAGTCCACCGCACTAATGAAAAACTGTTTTTT. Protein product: CASSQNLVHRTNEKLFF.

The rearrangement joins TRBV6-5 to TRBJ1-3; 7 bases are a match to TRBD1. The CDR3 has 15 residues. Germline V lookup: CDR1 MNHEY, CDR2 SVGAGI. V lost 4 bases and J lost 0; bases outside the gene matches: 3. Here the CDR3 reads CASSSTGSSGNTIYF. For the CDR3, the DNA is TGTGCCAGCAGTTCGACAGGGAGCTCTGGAAACACCATATATTTT.

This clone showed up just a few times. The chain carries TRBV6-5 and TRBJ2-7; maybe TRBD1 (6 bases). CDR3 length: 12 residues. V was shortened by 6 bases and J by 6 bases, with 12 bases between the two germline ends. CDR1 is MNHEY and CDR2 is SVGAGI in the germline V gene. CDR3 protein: CASSPGQIEQYF. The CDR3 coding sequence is TGTGCCAGCAGCCCAGGACAGATCGAGCAGTACTTC.

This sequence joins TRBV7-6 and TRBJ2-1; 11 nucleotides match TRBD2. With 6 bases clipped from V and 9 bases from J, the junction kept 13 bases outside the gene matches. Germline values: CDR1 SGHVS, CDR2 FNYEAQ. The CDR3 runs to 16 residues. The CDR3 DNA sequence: TGTGCCAGCAGTCCATTAGCGGGAGGGCCGAGGGGTGAGCAGTTCTTC. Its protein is CASSPLAGGPRGEQFF. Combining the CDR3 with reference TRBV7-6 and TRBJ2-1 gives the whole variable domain GAGVSQSPRYKVTKRGQDVALRCDPISGHVSLYWYRQALGQGPEFLTYFNYEAQQDKSGLPNDRFSAERPEGSISTLTIQRTEQRDSAMYRCASSPLAGGPRGEQFFGPGTRLTVL.

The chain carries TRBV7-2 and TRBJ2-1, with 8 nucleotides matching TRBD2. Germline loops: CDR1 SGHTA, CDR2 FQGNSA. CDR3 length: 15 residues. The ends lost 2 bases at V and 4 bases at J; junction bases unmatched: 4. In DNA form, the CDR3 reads TGTGCCAGCAGCTTACTCGCGGGGGGTTACAATGAGCAGTTCTTC. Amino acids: CASSLLAGGYNEQFF.

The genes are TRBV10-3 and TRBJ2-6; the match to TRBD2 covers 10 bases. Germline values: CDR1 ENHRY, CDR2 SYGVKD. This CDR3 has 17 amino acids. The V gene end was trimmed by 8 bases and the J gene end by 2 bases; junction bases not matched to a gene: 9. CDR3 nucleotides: TGTGCCATCTCCCGACAGCGGGAGGGCCCTGGGGCCAACGTCCTGACTTTC. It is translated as CAISRQREGPGANVLTF.

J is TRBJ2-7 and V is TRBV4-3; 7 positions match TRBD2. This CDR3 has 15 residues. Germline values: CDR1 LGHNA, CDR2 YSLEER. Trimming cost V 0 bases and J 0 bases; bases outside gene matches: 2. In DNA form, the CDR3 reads TGCGCCAGCAGCCAAGAACGGGACTACTCCTACGAGCAGTACTTC. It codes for CASSQERDYSYEQYF.

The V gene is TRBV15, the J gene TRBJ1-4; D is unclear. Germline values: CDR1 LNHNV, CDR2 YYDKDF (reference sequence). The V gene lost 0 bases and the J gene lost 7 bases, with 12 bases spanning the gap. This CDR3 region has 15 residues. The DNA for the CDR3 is TGTGCCACCAGCAGAGATCAGACAAAGGCTGAAAAACTGTTTTTT. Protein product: CATSRDQTKAEKLFF.

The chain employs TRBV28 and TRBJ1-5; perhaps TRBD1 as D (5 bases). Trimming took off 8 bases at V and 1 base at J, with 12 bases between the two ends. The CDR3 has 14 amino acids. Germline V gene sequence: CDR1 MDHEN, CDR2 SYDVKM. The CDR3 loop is CASRTRESNQPQHF. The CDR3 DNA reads TGTGCCAGCCGGACAAGAGAGAGCAATCAGCCCCAGCATTTT.

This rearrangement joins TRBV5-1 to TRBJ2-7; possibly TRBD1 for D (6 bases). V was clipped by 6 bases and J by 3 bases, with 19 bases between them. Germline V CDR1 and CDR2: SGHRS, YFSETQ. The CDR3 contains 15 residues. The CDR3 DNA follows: TGCGCCAGCACTTCCCCCGAAGGGGGAGTCTACGAGCAGTACTTC. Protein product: CASTSPEGGVYEQYF.

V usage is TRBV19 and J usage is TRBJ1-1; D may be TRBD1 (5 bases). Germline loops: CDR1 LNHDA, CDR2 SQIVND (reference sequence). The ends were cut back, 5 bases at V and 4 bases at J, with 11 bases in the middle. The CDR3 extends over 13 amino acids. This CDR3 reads CASSFGGSTEAFF. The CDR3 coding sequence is TGTGCCAGTAGTTTCGGGGGGAGCACTGAAGCTTTCTTT.

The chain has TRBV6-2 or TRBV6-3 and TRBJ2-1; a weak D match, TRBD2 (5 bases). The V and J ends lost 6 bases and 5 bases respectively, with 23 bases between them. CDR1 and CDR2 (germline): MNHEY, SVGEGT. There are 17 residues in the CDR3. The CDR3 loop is CASSPRSGSPRDNEQFF. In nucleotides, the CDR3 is TGTGCCAGCAGCCCTCGCTCCGGTTCCCCGAGGGACAATGAGCAGTTCTTC.